A single sample is the source of the 5 T cell receptor beta chains below, sequenced in a study of CD8 T cells in ankylosing spondylitis. In TCRdb, the 5' RACE reads were re-called with MiXCR into one record per CDR3 protein. Of hundreds of thousands of distinct CDR3 sequences listed, around 18% were seen once; the top ten hold less than 9%. The specimen sequenced was blood, either unsorted or a sorted T cell fraction (not recorded which). Receptors were obtained from a male donor with ankylosing spondylitis or in good health (not recorded which).

In its sample, this clonotype was seen a few times. CDR3 in DNA: TGTGCCAGTAGGGACTTTGGGGGAAGTACTGAAGCTTTCTTT. This gives the protein CASRDFGGSTEAFF. V gene TRBV19 combines with J gene TRBJ1-1; D may be TRBD1 (5 bases). Germline values: CDR1 LNHDA, CDR2 SQIVND (reference sequence). Trimming removed 6 bases from V and 5 bases from J, with 16 bases in between. The CDR3 length is 14 residues. Full variable domain (outside the CDR3, taken from reference TRBV19 and TRBJ1-1): DGGITQSPKYLFRKEGQNVTLSCEQNLNHDAMYWYRQDPGQGLRLIYYSQIVNDFQKGDIAEGYSVSREKKESFPLTVTSAQKNPTAFYLCASRDFGGSTEAFFGQGTRLTVV.

The rearrangement joins TRBV6-1 to TRBJ2-2; TRBD1 is a possible D gene (5 bases). The CDR3 is made up of 13 amino acids. Germline CDR1 reads MNHNS; CDR2 reads SASEGT. Deletions cut 8 bases from V and 0 bases from J, with 7 bases between. In DNA form, the CDR3 reads TGTGCCAGCGACAGCCCGAACACCGGGGAGCTGTTTTTT. This codes for CASDSPNTGELFF.

This clonotype was detected many times. V and J are TRBV4-2 and TRBJ1-6; possible D gene TRBD1, 5 bases. The length of the CDR3 is 15 residues. Trimming stripped 4 bases from V and 8 bases from J, with 15 bases between. Germline CDR1 and CDR2: LGHNA and YNFKEQ. CDR3 region: CASSLSGARDSPLHF. CDR3 bases: TGTGCCAGCAGCCTCTCTGGGGCTAGGGATTCACCCCTCCACTTT.

This clonotype came up a few times. The CDR3 DNA reads TGCAGCGTTGGAGATCCGAGTTTCAATGAGCAGTTCTTC. Translation: CSVGDPSFNEQFF. The chain is built from TRBV29-1 and TRBJ2-1; no reliable D call. This CDR3 has 13 residues. V was pared by 4 bases and J by 6 bases, with 13 bases between. Germline assignment: CDR1 SQVTM and CDR2 ANQGSEA.

The rearrangement uses TRBV5-1 and TRBJ2-5; possibly TRBD1 or TRBD2 for D (5 bases each). Trimming removed 3 bases at V and 5 bases at J, with 23 bases between. The germline V gene has CDR1 SGHRS and CDR2 YFSETQ. This CDR3 region has 17 residues. The CDR3 reads CASSSGPPDRIKETQYF. Here the CDR3 DNA reads TGCGCCAGCAGCTCGGGGCCCCCAGACAGAATCAAGGAGACCCAGTACTTC.